What follows describes a single T cell receptor beta chain. The method was immunoSEQ multiplex PCR; TCRdb's version includes in-frame clones alone and lacks a portion of them. The table lists just under 65,000 clones, around 96% of them singletons. CDR1 is MNHEY and CDR2 is SMNVEV in the germline V gene (reference sequence). Trimming cost V 5 bases and J 8 bases; bases outside gene matches: 5. The CDR3 has 13 residues. This entry belongs to a study of T cell changes during pregnancy in multiple sclerosis. The chain carries TRBV27 and TRBJ1-3; 8 bases map to TRBD1. The sequences come from CD8+ T cells from peripheral blood mononuclear cells, collected after pregnancy. The receptor was derived from a female donor with multiple sclerosis, enrolled in a pregnancy study. CDR3 sequence: CASSPRQGYTIYF. For the CDR3, the DNA is TGTGCCAGCAGTCCCAGACAGGGGTACACCATATATTTT.